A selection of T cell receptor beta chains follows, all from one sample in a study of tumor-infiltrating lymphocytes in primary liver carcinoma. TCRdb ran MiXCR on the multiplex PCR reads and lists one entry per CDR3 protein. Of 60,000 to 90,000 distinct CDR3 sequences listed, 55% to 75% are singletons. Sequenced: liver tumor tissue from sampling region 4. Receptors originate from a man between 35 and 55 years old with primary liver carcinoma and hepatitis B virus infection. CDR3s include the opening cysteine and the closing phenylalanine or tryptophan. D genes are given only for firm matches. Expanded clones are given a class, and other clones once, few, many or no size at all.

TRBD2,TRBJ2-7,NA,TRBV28,CASSLRVRLALF,TGTGCCAGCAGCCTCAGGGTACGACTAGCGCTATTC
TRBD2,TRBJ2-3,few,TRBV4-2,CASSQGLAGGADTQYF,TGTGCCAGCAGCCAAGGGCTGGCGGGAGGGGCAGATACGCAGTATTTT
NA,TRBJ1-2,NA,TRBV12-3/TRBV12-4,CASSLAARGNYGYTF,TGTGCCAGCAGTTTAGCCGCTCGGGGGAACTATGGCTACACCTTC
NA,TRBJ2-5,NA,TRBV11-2,CASGPLAEQETHYF,TGTGCCAGCGGGCCACTAGCTGAACAAGAGACCCACTACTTC
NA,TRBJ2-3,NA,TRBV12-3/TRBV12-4,CTSSPSGGQDTHYF,TGTACTAGCAGCCCCTCCGGGGGGCAGGATACGCACTATTTT
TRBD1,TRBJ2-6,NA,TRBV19,CASSIAGTASHTGANVLTF,TGTGCCAGTAGTATCGCCGGGACAGCCTCCCACACAGGGGCCAACGTCCTGACTTTC
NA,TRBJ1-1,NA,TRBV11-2,CASSLGDTEVFF,TGTGCCAGCAGCTTGGGGGACACTGAAGTCTTCTTT
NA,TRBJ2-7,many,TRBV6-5,CASSREQRVVEQYF,TGTGCCAGCAGCCGGGAGCAGAGGGTGGTCGAGCAGTACTTC
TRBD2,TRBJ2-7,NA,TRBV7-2,CASSFSGGKQYF,TGTGCCAGCAGCTTCTCCGGGGGGAAGCAGTACTTC
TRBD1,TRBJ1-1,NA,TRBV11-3,CASNLAGGTGAFF,TGTGCCAGCAATTTAGCAGGGGGGACTGGAGCTTTCTTT
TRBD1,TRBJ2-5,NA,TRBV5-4,CAASSPPGQGAETRYF,TGCGCCGCCTCCTCCCCTCCCGGGCAGGGGGCTGAGACCCGGTACTTC
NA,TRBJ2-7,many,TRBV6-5,CASSITRDFGSSEQYF,TGTGCCAGCAGTATCACCCGGGACTTTGGTTCCTCCGAGCAGTACTTC
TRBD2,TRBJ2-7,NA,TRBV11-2,CTSSLSVGLAGAGYEHYF,TGTACCAGCAGCTTATCCGTTGGACTAGCGGGAGCAGGGTACGAGCACTACTTC
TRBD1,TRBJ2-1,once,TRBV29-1,CSVECRDRGYSEHFF,TGCAGCGTTGAGTGTCGGGACAGGGGTTACAGTGAGCACTTCTTC
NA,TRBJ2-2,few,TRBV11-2,CVSSPAPNTGELFF,TGTGTCAGCAGTCCAGCCCCGAACACCGGGGAGCTGTTTTTT
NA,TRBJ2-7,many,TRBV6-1,CASSEALGEQYF,TGTGCCAGCAGTGAAGCGCTCGGCGAGCAGTACTTC
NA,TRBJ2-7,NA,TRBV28,CASSSPSLLTDYEQYF,TGTGCCAGCAGTTCCCCTTCCCTCTTGACAGACTACGAGCAGTACTTC
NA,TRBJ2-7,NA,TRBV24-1,CASSDPSLDSHSPYEQYF,TGTGCCAGCAGTGACCCCTCACTCGACAGTCACTCACCCTACGAGCAGTACTTC
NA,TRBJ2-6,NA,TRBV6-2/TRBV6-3,CASIGWVDPDSGANVLTF,TGTGCCAGCATTGGGTGGGTCGACCCCGACTCTGGGGCCAACGTCCTGACTTTC
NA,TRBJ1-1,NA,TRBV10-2,CACSGDTKAFF,TGCGCCTGCAGCGGGGACACTAAAGCTTTCTTT
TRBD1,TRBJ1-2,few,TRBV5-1,CASGFQPRQGINYGYTF,TGCGCCAGCGGCTTCCAACCGAGACAGGGAATCAACTATGGCTACACCTTC
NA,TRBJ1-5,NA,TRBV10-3,CVIPNWNSNQPQHF,TGTGTCATTCCCAACTGGAATAGCAATCAGCCCCAGCATTTT
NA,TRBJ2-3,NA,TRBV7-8,CASSLAVGVAQATQYF,TGTGCAAGCAGCTTAGCGGTGGGGGTAGCTCAGGCCACGCAGTATTTT
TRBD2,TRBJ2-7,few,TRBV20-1,CSARAGTSGRGVHEQYF,TGCAGTGCTAGAGCCGGGACTAGCGGTCGGGGGGTCCACGAGCAGTACTTC
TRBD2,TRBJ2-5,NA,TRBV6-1,CTSVTALGLDGIQYF,TGTACCAGCGTAACCGCCCTCGGACTAGACGGGATCCAGTACTTC
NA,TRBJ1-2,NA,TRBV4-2,CASIQEQRANYGYTF,TGTGCCAGCATCCAAGAACAGAGGGCAAACTATGGCTACACCTTC
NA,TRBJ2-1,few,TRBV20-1,CSAGGNEQFF,TGCAGTGCTGGAGGCAATGAGCAGTTCTTC
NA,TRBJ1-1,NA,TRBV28,CASSTDAQGFTEAFF,TGTGCCAGCAGCACAGATGCGCAGGGGTTCACTGAAGCTTTCTTT
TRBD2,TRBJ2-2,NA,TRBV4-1,CASSQGGGLAGWVSGELFF,TGCGCCAGCAGCCAAGGGGGGGGACTAGCGGGATGGGTCAGCGGGGAGCTGTTTTTT
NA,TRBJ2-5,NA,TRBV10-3,CAISGEVETQYF,TGTGCCATCAGTGGGGAGGTGGAGACCCAGTACTTC
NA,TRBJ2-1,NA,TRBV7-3,CASSPNAGSYNEQLF,TGTGCCAGCAGCCCGAATGCCGGGTCTTACAATGAACAGCTCTTC
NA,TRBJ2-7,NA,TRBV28,CASSLSGGIGSFSDEQYF,TGTGCCAGCAGTCTCTCAGGAGGGATCGGGTCCTTTTCGGACGAGCAGTACTTC
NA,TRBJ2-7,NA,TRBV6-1,CASSLHESYKQYF,TGTGCCAGCAGTCTCCATGAATCCTACAAGCAGTACTTC
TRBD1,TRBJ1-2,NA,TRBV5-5,CVSSVRDRADGYTF,TGTGTCAGCAGTGTCCGGGACAGGGCCGATGGCTACACCTTC
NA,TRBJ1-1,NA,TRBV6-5,CGSSTLQGGGAFF,TGTGGCAGCAGTACCCTCCAGGGAGGTGGAGCCTTCTTT
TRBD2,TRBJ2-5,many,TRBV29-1,CSVDTGGVETQYF,TGCAGCGTTGATACGGGAGGAGTGGAGACCCAGTACTTC
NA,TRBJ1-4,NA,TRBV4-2,CTSSQVGPRNEKLFF,TGTACCAGCAGCCAAGTGGGACCGCGGAATGAAAAGCTGTTTTTT
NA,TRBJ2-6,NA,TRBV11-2,CASTQGLSGPNVLTF,TGCGCCAGCACCCAGGGGTTGTCTGGGCCCAACGTCCTTACTTTC
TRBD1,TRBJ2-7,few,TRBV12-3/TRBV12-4,CASSSSPGTGYSYEQYF,TGTGCCAGCAGTTCATCCCCCGGGACAGGGTACTCCTACGAGCAGTACTTC
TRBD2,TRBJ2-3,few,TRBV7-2,CASSFRLAGAGFADTQYF,TGTGCCAGCAGCTTCAGACTAGCGGGAGCTGGCTTCGCAGATACGCAGTATTTT
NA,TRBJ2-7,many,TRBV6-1,CASSYGTGQLEQYF,TGTGCCAGCAGCTACGGGACGGGACAACTGGAGCAGTACTTC
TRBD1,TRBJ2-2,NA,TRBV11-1,CASSSGQGYTGEPFF,TGTGCCAGCAGCTCCGGACAGGGCTACACCGGGGAGCCGTTTTTT
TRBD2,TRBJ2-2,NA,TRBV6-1,CVSVTGGHTGELFF,TGTGTCAGCGTGACGGGAGGACACACCGGGGAGCTGTTTTTT
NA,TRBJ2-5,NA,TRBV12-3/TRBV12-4,CASSEGQPIQETQYF,TGTGCCAGCAGTGAGGGACAACCGATTCAGGAGACCCAGTACTTC
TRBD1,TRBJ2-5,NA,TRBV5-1,CARSLGQAKETQYF,TGCGCCAGGAGCTTGGGACAGGCCAAAGAGACCCAGTACTTC